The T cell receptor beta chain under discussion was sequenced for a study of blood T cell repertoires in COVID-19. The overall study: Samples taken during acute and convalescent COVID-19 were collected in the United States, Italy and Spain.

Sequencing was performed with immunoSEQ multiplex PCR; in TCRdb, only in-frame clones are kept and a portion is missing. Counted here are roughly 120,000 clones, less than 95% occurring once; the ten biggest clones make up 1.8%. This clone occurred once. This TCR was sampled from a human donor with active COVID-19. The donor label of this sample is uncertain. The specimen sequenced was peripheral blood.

CDR3 sequence (DNA): TGTGCCAGTAGGACTAGCGGGAACACCGGGGAGCTGTTTTTT. Translation: CASRTSGNTGELFF. The chain employs TRBV6-5 and TRBJ2-2; the match to TRBD2 covers 10 bases. The CDR3 runs 14 residues. Germline V gene sequence: CDR1 MNHEY, CDR2 SVGAGI. Losses at the gene ends were 9 bases for V and 1 base for J; bases not matched to a gene: 2.